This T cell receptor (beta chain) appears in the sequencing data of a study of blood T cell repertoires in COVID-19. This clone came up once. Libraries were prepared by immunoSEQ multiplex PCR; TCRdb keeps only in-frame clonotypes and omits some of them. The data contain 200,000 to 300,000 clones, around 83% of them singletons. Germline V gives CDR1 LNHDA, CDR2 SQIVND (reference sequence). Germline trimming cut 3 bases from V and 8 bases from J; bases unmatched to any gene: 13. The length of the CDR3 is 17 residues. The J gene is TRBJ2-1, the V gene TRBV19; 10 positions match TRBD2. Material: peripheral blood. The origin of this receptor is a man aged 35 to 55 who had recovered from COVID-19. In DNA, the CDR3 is TGTGCCAGTAGTATTGGTCCGGCTAGCGGGAGCACGGATGAGCAGTTCTTC. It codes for CASSIGPASGSTDEQFF.